A selection of T cell receptor beta chains follows, all from one sample in a study of OX40 agonist ivuxolimab in advanced cancers. Only in-frame clones appear in the TCRdb table, and some are missing; sequencing was by immunoSEQ multiplex PCR. There are about 20,000 clones in the sample; approximately 87% occur only once, and around 59% lies in the top ten. The starting material was CD4+ or CD8+ T cells sorted from blood, obtained in a trial of the OX40 agonist ivuxolimab. All receptors derive from an adult with an advanced solid tumor such as melanoma, head and neck, liver or kidney cancer. Each CDR3 is given with its conserved first and last residue. D genes are given only for firm matches. The size of a clone is reported for some rows only, either as once, few or many, or as a class for expanded clones.

d_call j_call v_call clone_size cdr3_aa cdr3_nt
TRBD2 TRBJ2-5 TRBV7-2 few CASSALAGEETQYF TGTGCCAGCAGCGCTCTAGCGGGAGAGGAGACCCAGTACTTC
- TRBJ1-1 TRBV2 few CASNDRMNTEAFF TGTGCCAGCAATGACAGGATGAACACTGAAGCTTTCTTT
- TRBJ2-7 TRBV19 once CASSPGLHYEQYF TGTGCCAGTAGTCCCGGACTTCACTACGAGCAGTACTTC
TRBD1 TRBJ1-2 TRBV25-1 - CASSGGQGADYYGYTF TGTGCCAGCAGTGGGGGACAGGGGGCGGACTATTATGGCTACACCTTC
TRBD2 TRBJ2-1 TRBV9 - CASSVGGGNNEQFF TGTGCCAGCAGCGTAGGGGGAGGGAACAATGAGCAGTTCTTC
- TRBJ2-2 TRBV14 - CASSPGEGPNPTGELFF TGTGCCAGCAGCCCAGGTGAGGGGCCAAATCCGACCGGGGAGCTGTTTTTT
TRBD1 TRBJ1-5 TRBV6-5 - CATGRQGWDHQPQHF TGTGCCACCGGTCGACAGGGGTGGGATCATCAGCCCCAGCATTTT
- TRBJ2-2 TRBV9 - CASGDSNTGELFF TGTGCCAGTGGGGATTCTAACACCGGGGAGCTGTTTTTT
- TRBJ2-7 TRBV4-1 few CASSQETAYEQYF TGCGCCAGCAGCCAAGAAACAGCCTACGAGCAGTACTTC
TRBD2 TRBJ2-7 TRBV5-1 - CASSLGGGTEQYF TGCGCCAGCAGCTTGGGGGGAGGGACCGAGCAGTACTTC
- TRBJ1-1 TRBV11-1 medium-sized CASRKVENTEAFF TGTGCCAGCAGGAAGGTCGAGAACACTGAAGCTTTCTTT
- TRBJ1-4 TRBV6-5 - CASSHWMGALNEKLFF TGTGCCAGCAGTCACTGGATGGGGGCACTTAATGAAAAACTGTTTTTT
- TRBJ1-1 TRBV5-6 - CASSLDGVEAFF TGTGCCAGCAGCTTGGACGGGGTTGAAGCTTTCTTT
TRBD2 TRBJ2-7 TRBV7-9 - CASSPTSGRIYEQYF TGTGCCAGCAGCCCCACTAGCGGGAGAATCTACGAGCAGTACTTC
TRBD1 TRBJ2-1 TRBV29-1 - CSVELGTGAQLYNEQFF TGCAGCGTTGAGTTGGGGACAGGGGCCCAGTTGTACAATGAGCAGTTCTTC
- TRBJ2-3 TRBV9 - CASSVEAGDEYF TGTGCCAGCAGCGTAGAGGCAGGGGATGAGTATTTT
- TRBJ2-5 TRBV28 - CASSSSTGARETRYF -
- TRBJ1-1 TRBV4-2 - CASRPAARNTEAFF TGTGCCAGCAGACCGGCCGCCCGCAACACTGAAGCTTTCTTT
- TRBJ2-7 TRBV7-9 - CASSTQSDEQYF TGTGCCAGCAGCACCCAGTCCGACGAGCAGTACTTC
- TRBJ1-2 TRBV7-9 - CASSPPPPGDGYTF TGTGCCAGCAGCCCCCCGCCGCCCGGCGATGGCTACACCTTC
TRBD2 TRBJ2-7 TRBV9 - CASSVEPGGASGVYEQYF TGTGCCAGCAGCGTAGAGCCCGGGGGGGCTAGCGGGGTCTACGAGCAGTACTTC
- TRBJ2-7 TRBV10-2 few CASSEAGTYEQYF TGCGCCAGCAGTGAGGCCGGGACCTACGAGCAGTACTTC
- TRBJ2-3 TRBV7-2 - CASRLTDTQYF TGTGCCAGCCGCCTCACAGATACGCAGTATTTT
TRBD2 TRBJ2-1 TRBV19 - CASTPSGGASEQFF TGTGCCAGTACGCCTAGCGGGGGGGCAAGTGAGCAGTTCTTC
- TRBJ1-5 TRBV27 - CASSLSVDNNQPQHF TGTGCCAGCAGTTTATCTGTGGACAACAATCAGCCCCAGCATTTT
- TRBJ2-7 TRBV28 - CASSFRLDLRGGYF TGTGCCAGCAGTTTCAGACTGGACCTACGAGGGGGGTACTTC
- TRBJ1-1 TRBV19 - CASSIDVDLNTEAFF TGTGCCAGTAGTATAGACGTGGACCTGAACACTGAAGCTTTCTTT
- TRBJ1-3 TRBV5-1 - CASSPFDSSGNTIYF TGCGCCAGCAGCCCCTTTGACAGCTCTGGAAACACCATATATTTT